The 19 T cell receptor beta chains below come from one sample, sequenced in a study of PD-L1 blockade in urothelial cancer. Here immunoSEQ multiplex PCR was the method, and the copy in TCRdb shows in-frame clones only, minus some. The profile shows about 50,000 clones, around 88% of them singletons. Time point here: pretreatment peripheral blood. The specimen was PBMCs, collected around atezolizumab (anti-PD-L1) treatment. The origin of the receptors is an older woman with urothelial cancer.

This sequence joins TRBV4-2 and TRBJ1-2; 8 nucleotides align to TRBD1. The ends lost 1 base at V and 7 bases at J; junction bases unmatched: 11. The V gene's germline CDR1 is LGHNA and CDR2 YNFKEQ. This CDR3 has 16 residues. CDR3: CASSQVGIQGAGGYTF. DNA of the CDR3: TGTGCCAGCAGCCAAGTTGGGATCCAGGGGGCCGGTGGCTACACCTTC.

The V call is TRBV5-1, the J call TRBJ2-2; TRBD1 agrees at 9 bases. There are 16 residues in the CDR3. After removal of 4 bases from V and 3 bases from J, the junction contained 7 bases not matched to a gene. Germline lookup yields CDR1 SGHRS and CDR2 YFSETQ. The CDR3 DNA sequence: TGCGCCAGCAGCCGCGATGGACAGGGGTACACCGGGGAGCTGTTTTTT. Protein product: CASSRDGQGYTGELFF.

A single count supports this clone. The chain employs TRBV7-2 and TRBJ2-3; 10 bases agree with TRBD2. CDR3 size: 16 residues. V lost 4 bases to trimming and J lost 5 bases; unmatched junction nucleotides: 9. In germline, CDR1 is SGHTA, CDR2 FQGNSA. The chain's CDR3 is CASSSQAGGPVDTQYF. DNA of the CDR3: TGTGCCAGCAGCTCCCAAGCGGGAGGGCCGGTAGATACGCAGTATTTT.

This chain joins TRBV5-1 and TRBJ2-5; 8 nucleotides line up with TRBD1. This CDR3 spans 16 amino acids. With 0 bases clipped from V and 4 bases from J, the junction kept 8 bases outside the gene matches. The germline V gene has CDR1 SGHRS and CDR2 YFSETQ. In nucleotides, the CDR3 is TGCGCCAGCAGCTTGGGAGCAGGGGGCAGGGTAGAGACCCAGTACTTC. Translated, it gives CASSLGAGGRVETQYF.

This clone was observed a few times. CDR3 protein: CAGGGRHTGELFF. CDR3 nucleotides: TGTGCCGGGGGAGGGAGACACACCGGGGAGCTGTTTTTT. This sequence joins TRBV5-4 and TRBJ2-2; 7 positions match TRBD2. The CDR3 runs 13 residues. Germline V lookup: CDR1 SGHNT, CDR2 YYREEE (reference sequence). V was pared by 10 bases and J by 3 bases, with 6 bases of the junction left unmatched. The full variable domain, completed using reference TRBV5-4 and TRBJ2-2, is ETGVTQSPTHLIKTRGQQVTLRCSSQSGHNTVSWYQQALGQGPQFIFQYYREEENGRGNFPPRFSGLQFPNYSSELNVNALELDDSALYLCAGGGRHTGELFFGEGSRLTVL.

The J gene is TRBJ2-1, the V gene TRBV9; 9 nucleotides match TRBD2. With 0 bases clipped from V and 7 bases from J, the junction kept 14 bases outside the gene matches. There are 18 residues in the CDR3. Per germline, CDR1 SGDLS and CDR2 YYNGEE. DNA of the CDR3: TGTGCCAGCAGCGTAGCTAAGGTAGCGGGGGCCCTGGGTAATGAGCAGTTCTTC. Amino acids: CASSVAKVAGALGNEQFF.

The chain recombines TRBV7-7 with TRBJ2-2; TRBD1 is a possible D gene (6 bases). CDR3 size: 13 residues. Per germline, CDR1 SSHAT and CDR2 FNYEAQ (reference sequence). Trimming took 2 bases from V and 6 from J, leaving 7 bases between them. CDR3 residues: CASSLKGAGELFF. CDR3 nucleotide sequence: TGTGCCAGCAGCTTAAAGGGGGCCGGGGAGCTGTTTTTT. The complete variable domain, with remaining parts taken from reference TRBV7-7 and TRBJ2-2, reads GAGVSQSPRYKVTKRGQDVTLRCDPISSHATLYWYQQALGQGPEFLTYFNYEAQPDKSGLPSDRFSAERPEGSISTLTIQRTEQRDSAMYRCASSLKGAGELFFGEGSRLTVL.

The J gene is TRBJ2-3, the V gene TRBV2; maybe TRBD1 (6 bases). Looked up from germline, CDR1 is SNHLY and CDR2 is FYNNEI. CDR3 length: 15 residues. V was clipped by 6 bases and J by 0 bases, with 13 bases between them. The CDR3 loop reads CASSFDRTSTDTQYF. DNA for the CDR3: TGTGCCAGCAGCTTTGACAGGACCAGCACAGATACGCAGTATTTT.

The chain recombines TRBV18 with TRBJ2-7, with TRBD2 matching over 12 bases. Trimming at V came to 1 base and at J to 2 bases, leaving 15 bases not matched to a gene. CDR3 length: 20 amino acids. Germline-derived CDR1 and CDR2 are KGHSH and LQKENI. The CDR3 bases are TGTGCCAGCTCACCACGCGGACCGGGACTAGCGGGCGCGCTAACCTACGAGCAGTACTTC. This translates into CASSPRGPGLAGALTYEQYF. Together with reference TRBV18 and TRBJ2-7, the CDR3 gives the full variable domain: NAGVMQNPRHLVRRRGQEARLRCSPMKGHSHVYWYRQLPEEGLKFMVYLQKENIIDESGMPKERFSAEFPKEGPSILRIQQVVRGDSAAYFCASSPRGPGLAGALTYEQYFGPGTRLTVT.

The chain uses TRBV9 and TRBJ2-3; a possible D gene is TRBD2 (5 bases). Germline V gene lookup returns CDR1 SGDLS and CDR2 YYNGEE. CDR3 length: 20 amino acids. Trimming left V 0 bases short and J 2 bases short, with 25 bases between. CDR3 sequence reads: CASSVDLGLGRMDLTDTQYF. The DNA for the CDR3 is TGTGCCAGCAGCGTAGATCTGGGCTTAGGGAGAATGGACCTCACAGATACGCAGTATTTT.

The gene calls are TRBV5-4 and TRBJ2-7; 10 bases match TRBD2. The CDR3 loop spans 14 amino acids. The V gene end was trimmed by 3 bases and the J gene end by 3 bases; junction bases not matched to a gene: 3. Germline values: CDR1 SGHNT, CDR2 YYREEE (reference sequence). CDR3 nucleotide sequence: TGTGCCAGCAGCTCCACTAGCGGGATCTACGAGCAGTACTTC. This sequence encodes CASSSTSGIYEQYF.

The chain is built from TRBV5-1 and TRBJ2-7; 8 bases agree with TRBD1. The CDR3 has 14 residues. V gave up 3 bases and J gave up 5 bases; unmatched junction bases: 7. Germline assignment: CDR1 SGHRS and CDR2 YFSETQ. The CDR3 DNA is TGCGCCAGCAGCTCCTCCGGACAGGGTGACGAGCAGTACTTC. Its protein is CASSSSGQGDEQYF.

The chain links TRBV6-6 to TRBJ2-6; D gene uncertain. V dropped 4 bases and J dropped 0 bases, with 7 bases sitting between them. The CDR3 consists of 15 residues. Germline values: CDR1 MNHNY, CDR2 SVGAGI (reference sequence). The DNA of the CDR3 is TGTGCCAGCAGTTTTGCAGGCTCTGGGGCCAACGTCCTGACTTTC. This encodes CASSFAGSGANVLTF.

This rearrangement joins TRBV14 to TRBJ2-1; D not resolved. CDR3 length equals 12 residues. Trimming took off 6 bases at V and 10 bases at J, with 13 bases between the two ends. Germline V gives CDR1 SGHDN, CDR2 FVKESK. CDR3 amino acids: CASSATVGEQFF. CDR3 in DNA: TGTGCCAGCAGTGCTACCGTCGGGGAGCAGTTCTTC.

In this sample, this clone turned up once. This sequence joins TRBV2 and TRBJ2-5; TRBD2 matches 10 bases. Germline V CDR1 and CDR2: SNHLY, FYNNEI. The V gene end was trimmed by 5 bases and the J gene end by 7 bases; junction bases not matched to a gene: 10. This CDR3 spans 15 amino acids. The CDR3 DNA reads as TGTGCCAGCAGTCCCCGACTAGCGGGCAAAGGGACCCAGTACTTC. It specifies CASSPRLAGKGTQYF.

V usage is TRBV9 and J usage is TRBJ2-7, with 7 bases fitting TRBD2. V gave up 0 bases and J gave up 5 bases; unmatched junction bases: 8. CDR3 size: 15 residues. CDR1 and CDR2 (germline): SGDLS, YYNGEE. CDR3 protein: CASSVGGRALDEQYF. In DNA, the CDR3 is TGTGCCAGCAGCGTAGGAGGGAGGGCGTTGGACGAGCAGTACTTC.

This clone has more than one count but fewer than ten. The chain carries TRBV16 and TRBJ2-3, with 7 bases matching TRBD1. Per germline, CDR1 KGHSY and CDR2 FQNENV. V lost 4 bases to trimming and J lost 4 bases; unmatched junction nucleotides: 5. This CDR3 is 14 amino acids long. DNA for the CDR3: TGTGCCAGCAGCCGTGAAGGGGGCGCAGATACGCAGTATTTT. It specifies CASSREGGADTQYF.

V usage is TRBV28 and J usage is TRBJ1-5; no clear D. Germline CDR1 is MDHEN and CDR2 is SYDVKM. V lost 6 bases and J lost 0, with 12 bases in between. The length of the CDR3 is 15 residues. The CDR3 here is CASRLQDYSNQPQHF. In DNA, the CDR3 is TGTGCCAGCAGACTCCAAGATTATAGCAATCAGCCCCAGCATTTT.

This rearrangement joins TRBV9 to TRBJ2-3; the match to TRBD2 covers 13 bases. Germline-derived CDR1 and CDR2 are SGDLS and YYNGEE. The V and J ends lost 4 bases and 7 bases, in that order; junction bases with no gene match: 9. The CDR3 has 16 amino acids. The CDR3 is CASSTTGTSGVYTQYF. DNA for the CDR3: TGTGCCAGCAGCACCACCGGGACTAGCGGGGTTTATACGCAGTATTTT.